This TCR beta chain was sequenced in a study of early T cells in non-severe SARS-CoV-2 infection (dated by TCRdb to about 2021). General notes on the study: Bulk RNA from unsorted whole blood was used for TCR sequencing, so alpha and beta chains could not be paired. What the study reported, not specific to this receptor: Matching against VDJdb was skewed toward anti-spike CD8 responses, likely underestimated virus-specific expansions, and missed private and CD4 specificities.

As to this clonotype: The target of this receptor is not known. No much larger clone exists at a distance of one base, and base qualities are not known.

A case-control design nested within a healthcare worker cohort in London, UK, was used, with weekly nasopharyngeal swab PCR tests and blood sampling performed. Healthcare workers were recruited between 23 and 31 March 2020, during the week of the UK lockdown, and were followed weekly for up to roughly 16 weeks. The library was produced with 5' RACE. For sequencing, a NextSeq 500 was employed. In the TCR library protocol, unique molecular identifiers were attached to individual cDNA molecules to correct for PCR bias and sequencing error. Both TCR alpha and beta chains were sequenced, and tight co-correlation was observed between alpha and beta sequence abundances in each sample. Under the source paper's analysis protocol: V gene, J gene and CDR3 annotation of TCR sequences was performed with Decombinator V4. TCRs were defined as expanded if a significant change between any two time points was detected under a Poisson model with p below 0.0001. Abundances of TCRs were expressed as counts per million after normalisation to the total number of TCRs sequenced in each sample. TRAV1-2 paired with TRAJ12, TRAJ20 or TRAJ33 defined MAIT TCRs, while TRAV10 paired with TRAJ18 defined iNKT TCRs. VDJdb, accessed 1 November 2021, was searched for CMV, EBV and SARS-CoV-2 annotated TCRs, excluding TCRs annotated for multiple antigens. Through fastp at Q25 and MiXCR, TCRdb rebuilt clones from the public reads, retaining in-frame beta chains. Each CDR3 protein appears once, grouped with its most common genes and DNA. The V and J calls, along with clone size, are taken from TCRdb and not from the paper's own processing. Present in this sample are over 50,000 distinct CDR3 sequences, roughly 7.8% of which were seen just once. The ten largest make up more than 9% of the sample.

The CDR3 contains 15 residues, cysteine and phenylalanine counted. This entry keeps only the CDR3 DNA: 45 bases, framed from base 1. CDR1 and CDR2 are read off the germline V gene (reference sequence) as GTSNPN and SVGIG. Trimmed from V: 5 bases; trimmed from J: 10 bases; junction bases lacking a gene match: 12. The receptor's source is an adult who was a healthcare worker with PCR-confirmed SARS-CoV-2 infection or an uninfected control (not recorded which). The rearranged chain carries TRBV30 and TRBJ2-1; 12 bases in the middle match TRBD2. The specimen was whole blood, collected at baseline. The CDR3 region has the sequence CAWRLGLAGLQEQFF. The DNA reads as follows: TGTGCCTGGCGTCTCGGACTAGCGGGATTACAAGAGCAGTTCTTC. Full variable domain (CDR3 extended with the reference TRBV30 and TRBJ2-1 proteins): SQTIHQWPATLVQPVGSPLSLECTVEGTSNPNLYWYRQAAGRGLQLLFYSVGIGQISSEVPQNLSASRPQDRQFILSSKKLLLSDSGFYLCAWRLGLAGLQEQFFGPGTRLTVL.